The entry below gives a single TCR beta chain sequence along with its context. Its specificity is unknown. At one end, the junction sequence differs from germline, possibly due to a read error. TCR beta libraries were built from RNA through three nested multiplex PCR rounds using modified ARM-PCR. TCRdb re-analysed the multiplex PCR reads in MiXCR, keeping a single row per CDR3 protein. The table lists 8,500 to 10,000 distinct CDR3 sequences, just over 65% of them singletons. This CDR3 is built from 13 residues. Germline V gene sequence: CDR1 SQVTM, CDR2 ANQGSEA. The sample originates from a study of tumor-infiltrating lymphocytes in glioblastoma multiforme. General study findings and limits: RNA-based TCR sequencing may distort clone frequencies, since cells carry unequal TCR transcript numbers.

This clonotype was sampled from a male donor with glioblastoma. Sequenced sample: brain tumor tissue. The V gene is TRBV29-1, the J gene TRBJ2-2; TRBD1 is a possible D gene (6 bases). CDR3 DNA sequence: TGCAGCGCTCGGACAGTGAACACCAGGGAGCTGTTTTTT. It encodes CSARTVNTRELFF.